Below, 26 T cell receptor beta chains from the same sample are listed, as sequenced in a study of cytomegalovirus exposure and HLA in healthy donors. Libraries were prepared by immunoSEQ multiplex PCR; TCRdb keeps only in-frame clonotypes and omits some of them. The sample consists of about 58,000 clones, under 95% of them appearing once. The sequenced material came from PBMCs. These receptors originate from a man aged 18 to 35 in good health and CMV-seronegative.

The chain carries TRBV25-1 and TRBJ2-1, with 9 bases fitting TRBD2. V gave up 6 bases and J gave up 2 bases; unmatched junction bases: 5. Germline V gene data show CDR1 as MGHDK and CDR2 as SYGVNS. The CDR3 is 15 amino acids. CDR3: CASSKGLAPYNEQFF. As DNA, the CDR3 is TGTGCCAGCAGCAAGGGACTAGCTCCCTACAATGAGCAGTTCTTC.

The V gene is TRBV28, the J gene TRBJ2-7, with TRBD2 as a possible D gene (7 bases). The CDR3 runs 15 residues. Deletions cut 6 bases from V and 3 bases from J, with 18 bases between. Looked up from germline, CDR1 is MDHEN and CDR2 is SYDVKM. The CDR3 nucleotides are TGTGCCAGCAGCGCGGGGGCAGGTGCCCTCTACGAGCAGTACTTC. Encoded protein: CASSAGAGALYEQYF.

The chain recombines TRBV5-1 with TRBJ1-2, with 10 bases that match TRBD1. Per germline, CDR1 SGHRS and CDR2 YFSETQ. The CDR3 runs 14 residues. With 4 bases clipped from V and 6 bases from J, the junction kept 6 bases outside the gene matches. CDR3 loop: CASSLGQGGDGYTF. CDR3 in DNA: TGCGCCAGCAGCCTCGGACAGGGGGGCGATGGCTACACCTTC.

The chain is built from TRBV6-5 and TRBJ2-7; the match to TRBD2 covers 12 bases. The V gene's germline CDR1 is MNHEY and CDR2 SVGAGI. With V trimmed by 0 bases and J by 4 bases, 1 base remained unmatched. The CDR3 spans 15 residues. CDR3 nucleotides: TGTGCCAGCAGTTACTCGACTAGCGGGAGTTACGAGCAGTACTTC. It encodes CASSYSTSGSYEQYF.

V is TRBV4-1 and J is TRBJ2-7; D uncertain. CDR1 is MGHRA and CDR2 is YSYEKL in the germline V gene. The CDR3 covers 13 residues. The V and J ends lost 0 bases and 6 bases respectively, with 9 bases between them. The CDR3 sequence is CASSQEPTFEQYF. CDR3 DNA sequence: TGCGCCAGCAGCCAAGAACCAACTTTCGAGCAGTACTTC.

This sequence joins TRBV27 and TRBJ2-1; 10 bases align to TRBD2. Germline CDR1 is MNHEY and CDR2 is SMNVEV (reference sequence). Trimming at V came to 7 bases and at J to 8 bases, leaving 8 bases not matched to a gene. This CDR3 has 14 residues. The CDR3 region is CASNPGTSVHEQFF. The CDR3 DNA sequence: TGTGCCAGCAACCCCGGGACTAGCGTCCATGAGCAGTTCTTC.

CDR3 bases: TGTGCCAGCAGCACCGGACAGGCGAGCTCCTACGAGCAGTACTTC. Translation gives CASSTGQASSYEQYF. The chain couples TRBV5-4 to TRBJ2-7; the match to TRBD1 covers 7 bases. Germline V CDR1 and CDR2: SGHNT, YYREEE (reference sequence). The CDR3 extends over 15 amino acids. With 4 bases clipped from V and 0 bases from J, the junction kept 7 bases outside the gene matches.

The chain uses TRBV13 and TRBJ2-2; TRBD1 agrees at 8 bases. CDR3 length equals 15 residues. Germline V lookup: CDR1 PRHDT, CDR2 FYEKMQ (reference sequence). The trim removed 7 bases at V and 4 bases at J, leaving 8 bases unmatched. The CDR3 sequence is CASTSGTGVTGELFF. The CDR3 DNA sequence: TGTGCCAGCACATCCGGGACAGGTGTCACCGGGGAGCTGTTTTTT.

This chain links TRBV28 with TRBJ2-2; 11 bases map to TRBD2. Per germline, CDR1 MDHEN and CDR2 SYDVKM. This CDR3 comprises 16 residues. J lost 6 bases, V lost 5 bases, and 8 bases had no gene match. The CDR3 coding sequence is TGTGCCAGCAGTCCGTCACTAGCGGGAGTACCCGGGGAGCTGTTTTTT. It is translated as CASSPSLAGVPGELFF.

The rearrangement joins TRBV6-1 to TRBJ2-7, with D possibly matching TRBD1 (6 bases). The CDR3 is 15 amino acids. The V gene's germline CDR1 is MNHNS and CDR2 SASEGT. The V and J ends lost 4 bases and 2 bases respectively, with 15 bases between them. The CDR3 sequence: CASSVSWTDPYEQYF. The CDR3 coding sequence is TGTGCCAGCAGTGTTTCATGGACAGATCCCTACGAGCAGTACTTC.

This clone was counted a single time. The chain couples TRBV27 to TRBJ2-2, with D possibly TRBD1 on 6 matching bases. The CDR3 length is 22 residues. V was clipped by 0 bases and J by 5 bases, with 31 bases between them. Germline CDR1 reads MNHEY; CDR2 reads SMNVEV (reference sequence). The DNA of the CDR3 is TGTGCCAGCAGTTTATCTAGTCTGGCAGGGGCTCGCAAAATTAGGGATACCGGGGAGCTGTTTTTT. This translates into CASSLSSLAGARKIRDTGELFF.

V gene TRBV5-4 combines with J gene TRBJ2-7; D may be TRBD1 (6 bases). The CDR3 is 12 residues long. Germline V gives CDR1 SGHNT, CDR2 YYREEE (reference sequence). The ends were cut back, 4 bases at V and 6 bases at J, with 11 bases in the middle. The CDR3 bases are TGTGCCAGCAGCCGACAGGTAGGCGAGCAGTACTTC. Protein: CASSRQVGEQYF.

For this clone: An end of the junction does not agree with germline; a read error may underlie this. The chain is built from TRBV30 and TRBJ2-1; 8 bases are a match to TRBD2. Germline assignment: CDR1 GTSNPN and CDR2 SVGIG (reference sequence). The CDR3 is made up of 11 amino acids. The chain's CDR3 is CAWSLSGDPVF. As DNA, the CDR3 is TGTGCCTGGAGTCTTAGCGGGGACCCGGTCTTC.

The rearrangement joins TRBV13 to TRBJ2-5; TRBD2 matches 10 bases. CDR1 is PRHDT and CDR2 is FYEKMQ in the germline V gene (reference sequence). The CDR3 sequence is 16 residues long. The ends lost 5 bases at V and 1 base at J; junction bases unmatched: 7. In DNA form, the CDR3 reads TGTGCCAGCAGCCTTACAGGACTAGCGGTCCAAGAGACCCAGTACTTC. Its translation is CASSLTGLAVQETQYF.

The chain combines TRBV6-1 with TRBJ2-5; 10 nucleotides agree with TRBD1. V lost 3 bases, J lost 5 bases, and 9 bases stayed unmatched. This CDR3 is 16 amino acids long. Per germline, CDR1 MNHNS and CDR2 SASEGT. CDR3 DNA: TGTGCCAGCAGTGAGCCGGGACAGGGGATCGGGGAGACCCAGTACTTC. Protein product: CASSEPGQGIGETQYF.

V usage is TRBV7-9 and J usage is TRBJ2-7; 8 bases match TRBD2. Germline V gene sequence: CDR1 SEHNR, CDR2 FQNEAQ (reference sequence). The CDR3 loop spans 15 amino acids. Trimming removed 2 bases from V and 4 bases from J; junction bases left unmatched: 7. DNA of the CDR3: TGTGCCAGCAGCTTATCGACCAGCGGGAGTTACGAGCAGTACTTC. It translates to CASSLSTSGSYEQYF.

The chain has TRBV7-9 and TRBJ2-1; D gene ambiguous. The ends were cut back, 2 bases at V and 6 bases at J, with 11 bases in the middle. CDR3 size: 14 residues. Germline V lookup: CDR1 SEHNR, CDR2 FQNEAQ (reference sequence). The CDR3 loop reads CASSLRGSLNEQFF. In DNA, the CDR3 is TGTGCCAGCAGCTTACGCGGCTCCCTCAATGAGCAGTTCTTC.

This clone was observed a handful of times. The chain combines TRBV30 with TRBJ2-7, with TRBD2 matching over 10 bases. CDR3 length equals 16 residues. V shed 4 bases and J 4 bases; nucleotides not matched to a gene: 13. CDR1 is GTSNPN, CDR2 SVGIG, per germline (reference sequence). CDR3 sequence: CAWTFTSGRAGYEQYF. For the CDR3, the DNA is TGTGCCTGGACTTTCACGAGCGGGAGGGCCGGGTACGAGCAGTACTTC.

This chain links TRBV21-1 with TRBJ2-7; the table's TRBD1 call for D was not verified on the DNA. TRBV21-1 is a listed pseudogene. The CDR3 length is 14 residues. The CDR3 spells CASSIRDSSYEQYF. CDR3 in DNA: TGTGCCAGCAGCATCCGGGACAGCTCCTACGAGCAGTACTTC.

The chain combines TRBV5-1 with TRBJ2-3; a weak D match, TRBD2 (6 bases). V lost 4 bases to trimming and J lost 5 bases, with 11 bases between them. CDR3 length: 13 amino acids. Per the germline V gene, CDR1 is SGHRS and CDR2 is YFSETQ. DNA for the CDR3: TGCGCCAGCAGCCCGGGAGCGGGAGATACGCAGTATTTT. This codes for CASSPGAGDTQYF.

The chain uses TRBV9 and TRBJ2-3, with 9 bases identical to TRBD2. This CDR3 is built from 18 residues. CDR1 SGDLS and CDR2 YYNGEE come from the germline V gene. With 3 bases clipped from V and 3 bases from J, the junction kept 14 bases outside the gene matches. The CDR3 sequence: CASSAEGGGLAGTDTQYF. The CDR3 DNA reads TGTGCCAGCAGCGCCGAAGGCGGGGGACTAGCCGGAACAGATACGCAGTATTTT.

The CDR3 nucleotides are TGTGCCAGCTACCCTAGCGGGAGGTTCAATGAGCAGTTCTTC. Its protein product is CASYPSGRFNEQFF. The chain combines TRBV2 with TRBJ2-1; TRBD2 matches at 11 bases. After removal of 8 bases from V and 6 bases from J, the junction contained 6 bases not matched to a gene. The V gene's germline CDR1 is SNHLY and CDR2 FYNNEI. This CDR3 has 14 residues.

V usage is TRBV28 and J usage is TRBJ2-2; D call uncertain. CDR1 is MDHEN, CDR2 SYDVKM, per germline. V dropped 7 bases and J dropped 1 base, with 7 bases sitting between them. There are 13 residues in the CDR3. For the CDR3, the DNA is TGTGCCAGCATGTTCGGGAACACCGGGGAGCTGTTTTTT. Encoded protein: CASMFGNTGELFF.

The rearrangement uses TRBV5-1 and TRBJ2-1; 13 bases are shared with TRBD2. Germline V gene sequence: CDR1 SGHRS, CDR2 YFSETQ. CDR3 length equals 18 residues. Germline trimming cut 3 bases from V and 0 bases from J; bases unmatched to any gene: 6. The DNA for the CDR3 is TGCGCCAGCAGCTCCGGACTAGCGGGAGATGGCTCCTACAATGAGCAGTTCTTC. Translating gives CASSSGLAGDGSYNEQFF.

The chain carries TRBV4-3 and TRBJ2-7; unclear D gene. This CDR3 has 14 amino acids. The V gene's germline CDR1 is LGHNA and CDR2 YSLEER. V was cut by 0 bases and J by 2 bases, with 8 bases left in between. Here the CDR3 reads CASSQDSKTYEQYF. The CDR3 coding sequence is TGCGCCAGCAGCCAAGACTCTAAGACCTACGAGCAGTACTTC.

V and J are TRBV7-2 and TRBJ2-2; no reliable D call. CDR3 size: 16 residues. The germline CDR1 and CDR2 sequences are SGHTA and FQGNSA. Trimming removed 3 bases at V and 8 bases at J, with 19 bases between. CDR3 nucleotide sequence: TGTGCCAGCAGCTTTGGGCGCCCCCTATCGCCGGGGGAGCTGTTTTTT. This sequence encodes CASSFGRPLSPGELFF.